This T cell receptor beta chain came from a study of T cell changes during pregnancy in multiple sclerosis. Data came from immunoSEQ multiplex PCR; TCRdb stores just in-frame clones and leaves some out. The sample lists more than 90,000 clones; roughly nine tenths were seen once. This CDR3 region has 16 residues. The sample here was peripheral blood, taken in the third trimester of pregnancy. The sequence was collected from a female donor with multiple sclerosis, enrolled in a pregnancy study. The chain employs TRBV21-1 and TRBJ2-7; TRBD2 is the table's D call and was not checked against the DNA. TRBV21-1 is a recognized pseudogene. The DNA of the CDR3 is TGTGCCAGCAGCAAAGGCCCTAGCGGGAGGGCCCACGAGCAGTACTTC. It codes for CASSKGPSGRAHEQYF.